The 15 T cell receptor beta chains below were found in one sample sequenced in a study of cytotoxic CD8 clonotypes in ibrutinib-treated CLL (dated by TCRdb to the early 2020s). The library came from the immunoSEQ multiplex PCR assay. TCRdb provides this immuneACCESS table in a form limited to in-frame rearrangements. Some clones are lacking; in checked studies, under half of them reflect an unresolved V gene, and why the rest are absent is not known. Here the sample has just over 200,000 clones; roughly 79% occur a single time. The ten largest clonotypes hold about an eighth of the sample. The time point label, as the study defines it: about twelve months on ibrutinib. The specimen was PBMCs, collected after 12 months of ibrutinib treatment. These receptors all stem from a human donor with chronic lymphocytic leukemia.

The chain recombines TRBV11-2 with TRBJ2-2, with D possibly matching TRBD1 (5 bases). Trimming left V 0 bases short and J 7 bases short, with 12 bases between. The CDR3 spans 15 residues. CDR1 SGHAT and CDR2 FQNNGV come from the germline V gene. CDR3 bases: TGTGCCAGCAGCTTAGAATTCTGGGGCCGCGGGGAGCTGTTTTTT. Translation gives CASSLEFWGRGELFF.

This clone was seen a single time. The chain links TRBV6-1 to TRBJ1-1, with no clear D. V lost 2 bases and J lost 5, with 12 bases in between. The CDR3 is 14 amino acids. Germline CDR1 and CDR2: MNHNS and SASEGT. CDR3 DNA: TGTGCCAGCAGTGAACGGGCGTTGAGTACTGAAGCTTTCTTT. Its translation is CASSERALSTEAFF.

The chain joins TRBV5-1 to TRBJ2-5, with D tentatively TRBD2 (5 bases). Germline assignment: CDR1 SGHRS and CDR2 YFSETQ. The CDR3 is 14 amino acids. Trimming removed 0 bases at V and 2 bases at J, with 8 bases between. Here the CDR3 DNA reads TGCGCCAGCAGCTTGGGGCGGGCACAAGAGACCCAGTACTTC. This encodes CASSLGRAQETQYF.

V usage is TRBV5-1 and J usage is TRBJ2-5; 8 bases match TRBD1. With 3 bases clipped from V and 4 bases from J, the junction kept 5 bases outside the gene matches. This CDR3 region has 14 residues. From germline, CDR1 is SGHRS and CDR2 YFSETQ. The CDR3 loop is CASSSRTGRETQYF. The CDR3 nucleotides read TGCGCCAGCAGCTCCCGGACAGGGCGAGAGACCCAGTACTTC.

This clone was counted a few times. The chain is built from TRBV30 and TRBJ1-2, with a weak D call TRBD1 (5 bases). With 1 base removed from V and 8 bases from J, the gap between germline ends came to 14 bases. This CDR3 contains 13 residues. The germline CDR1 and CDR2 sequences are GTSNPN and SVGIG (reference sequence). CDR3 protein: CAWSASRDQGYTF. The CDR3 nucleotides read TGTGCCTGGAGTGCTTCCAGGGACCAAGGCTACACCTTC.

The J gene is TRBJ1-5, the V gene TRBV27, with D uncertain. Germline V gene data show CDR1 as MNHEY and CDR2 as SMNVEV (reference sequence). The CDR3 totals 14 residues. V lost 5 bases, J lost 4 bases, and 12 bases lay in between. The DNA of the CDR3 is TGTGCCAGCAGTCTCCGCGATGGGAATCAGCCCCAGCATTTT. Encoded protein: CASSLRDGNQPQHF.

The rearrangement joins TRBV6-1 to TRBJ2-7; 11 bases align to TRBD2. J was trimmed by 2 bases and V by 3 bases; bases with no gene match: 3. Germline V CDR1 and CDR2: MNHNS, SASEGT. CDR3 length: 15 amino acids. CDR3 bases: TGTGCCAGCAGTGATATAGCGGGGGGGACCTACGAGCAGTACTTC. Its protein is CASSDIAGGTYEQYF.

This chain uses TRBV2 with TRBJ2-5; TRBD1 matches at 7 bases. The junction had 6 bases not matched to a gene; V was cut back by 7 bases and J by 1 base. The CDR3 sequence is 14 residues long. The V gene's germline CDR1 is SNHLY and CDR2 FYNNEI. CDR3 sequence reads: CASTGQDLQETQYF. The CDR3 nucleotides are TGTGCCAGCACCGGACAGGACCTCCAAGAGACCCAGTACTTC.

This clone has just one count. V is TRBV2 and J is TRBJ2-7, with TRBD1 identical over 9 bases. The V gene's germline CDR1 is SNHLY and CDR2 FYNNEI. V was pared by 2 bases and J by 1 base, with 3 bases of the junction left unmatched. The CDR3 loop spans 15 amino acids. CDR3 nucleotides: TGTGCCAGCAGTGAACCGACAGGGGGGTCCTACGAGCAGTACTTC. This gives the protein CASSEPTGGSYEQYF.

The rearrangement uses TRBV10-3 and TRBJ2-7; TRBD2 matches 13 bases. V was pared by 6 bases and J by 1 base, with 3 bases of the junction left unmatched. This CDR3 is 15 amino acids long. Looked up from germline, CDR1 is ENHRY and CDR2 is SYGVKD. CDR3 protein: CAIRGTSGASYEQYF. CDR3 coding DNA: TGTGCCATCAGAGGGACTAGCGGGGCGTCCTACGAGCAGTACTTC.

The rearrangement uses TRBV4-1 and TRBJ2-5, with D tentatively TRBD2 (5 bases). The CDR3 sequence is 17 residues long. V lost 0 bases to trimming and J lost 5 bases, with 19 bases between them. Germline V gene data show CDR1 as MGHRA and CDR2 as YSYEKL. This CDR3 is CASSQDRGSGFEETQYF. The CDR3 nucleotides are TGCGCCAGCAGCCAAGATAGAGGCAGCGGCTTTGAGGAGACCCAGTACTTC.

CDR3 sequence reads: CASTPRRGGGYEQYF. The CDR3 region has the DNA TGTGCCAGCACCCCTAGGCGGGGGGGCGGCTACGAGCAGTACTTC. The rearrangement links TRBV7-9 to TRBJ2-7; 9 positions match TRBD2. Germline CDR1 is SEHNR and CDR2 is FQNEAQ (reference sequence). The length of the CDR3 is 15 residues. Germline trimming cut 7 bases from V and 3 bases from J; bases unmatched to any gene: 10.

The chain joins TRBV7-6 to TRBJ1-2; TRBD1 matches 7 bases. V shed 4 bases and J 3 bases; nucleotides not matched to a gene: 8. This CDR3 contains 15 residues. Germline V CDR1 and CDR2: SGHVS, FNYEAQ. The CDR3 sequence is CASSSGQPRDYGYTF. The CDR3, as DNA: TGTGCCAGCAGCTCGGGACAGCCCAGGGACTATGGCTACACCTTC.

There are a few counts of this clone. The CDR3 DNA follows: TGTGCCAGCAGCTTAAATCGGATCAATGAGCAGTTCTTC. Its translation: CASSLNRINEQFF. J is TRBJ2-1 and V is TRBV7-3; D uncertain. There are 13 residues in the CDR3. Trimming removed 1 base at V and 6 bases at J, with 7 bases between. Germline loops: CDR1 SGHTA, CDR2 FQGTGA.

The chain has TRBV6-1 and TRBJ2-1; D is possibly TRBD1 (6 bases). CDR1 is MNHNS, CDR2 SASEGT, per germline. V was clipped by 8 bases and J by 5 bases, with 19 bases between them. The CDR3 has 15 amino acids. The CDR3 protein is CASGGRGPSNNEQFF. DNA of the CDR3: TGTGCCAGCGGGGGCAGGGGCCCGTCCAACAATGAGCAGTTCTTC.